These 6 T cell receptor beta chains originate from one sample sequenced in a study of T cell responses to AZD1222 COVID-19 vaccine. Clones were sequenced by immunoSEQ multiplex PCR, and TCRdb holds only the in-frame ones, with some missing. Of more than 95,000 clones listed, 70% to 90% were seen once; the top ten hold around 9.6%. Sequencing was performed on peripheral blood, taken on day 0 of AZD1222 vaccination. These TCRs come from an adult in good health.

This chain connects TRBV19 to TRBJ2-3; no definite D call. This CDR3 spans 15 amino acids. CDR1 is LNHDA, CDR2 SQIVND, per germline (reference sequence). V was trimmed by 1 base and J by 0 bases, leaving 8 bases between them. CDR3 in amino acids: CASSIVGSSTDTQYF. Written as DNA, the CDR3 is TGTGCCAGTAGTATAGTCGGAAGTAGCACAGATACGCAGTATTTT.

This chain links TRBV27 with TRBJ1-6; unclear D gene. V was trimmed by 6 bases and J by 7 bases, leaving 10 bases between them. CDR3 length: 13 residues. CDR1 and CDR2 (germline): MNHEY, SMNVEV (reference sequence). CDR3 DNA: TGTGCCAGCAGGCCCCTTCGGAATTCACCCCTCCACTTT. Translated, it gives CASRPLRNSPLHF.

This clone was observed a single time. The chain joins TRBV25-1 to TRBJ2-2; 8 bases are shared with TRBD2. The CDR3 spans 15 residues. V was pared by 6 bases and J by 3 bases, with 6 bases of the junction left unmatched. Per the germline V gene, CDR1 is MGHDK and CDR2 is SYGVNS. The CDR3 DNA is TGTGCCAGCAGCGCCGGGACTAGATACACCGGGGAGCTGTTTTTT. Protein product: CASSAGTRYTGELFF.

This chain uses TRBV19 with TRBJ1-3; D possibly corresponds to TRBD1 (5 bases). Germline CDR1 and CDR2: LNHDA and SQIVND (reference sequence). Trimming left V 4 bases short and J 4 bases short, with 11 bases between. This CDR3 contains 14 residues. Here the CDR3 DNA reads TGTGCCAGTAGTACGGGGACGAGGGGAAACACCATATATTTT. Its translation: CASSTGTRGNTIYF.

The chain carries TRBV19 and TRBJ2-1, with a possible D match to TRBD2 (6 bases). CDR3 length: 15 residues. Between the trimmed V and J ends, which lost 7 bases and 4 bases, there was a span of 17 bases. In germline, CDR1 is LNHDA, CDR2 SQIVND (reference sequence). Here the CDR3 DNA reads TGTGCCAGTACTCCAGCGGGCAGTAATTACAATGAGCAGTTCTTC. Encoded protein: CASTPAGSNYNEQFF.

This clone occurred a few times. The chain uses TRBV9 and TRBJ1-6; D not resolved. Germline CDR1 is SGDLS and CDR2 is YYNGEE. There are 13 residues in the CDR3. Deletions cut 1 base from V and 6 bases from J, with 5 bases between. The CDR3 spells CASSVTGNSPLHF. The CDR3 DNA sequence: TGTGCCAGCAGCGTAACCGGTAATTCACCCCTCCACTTT.